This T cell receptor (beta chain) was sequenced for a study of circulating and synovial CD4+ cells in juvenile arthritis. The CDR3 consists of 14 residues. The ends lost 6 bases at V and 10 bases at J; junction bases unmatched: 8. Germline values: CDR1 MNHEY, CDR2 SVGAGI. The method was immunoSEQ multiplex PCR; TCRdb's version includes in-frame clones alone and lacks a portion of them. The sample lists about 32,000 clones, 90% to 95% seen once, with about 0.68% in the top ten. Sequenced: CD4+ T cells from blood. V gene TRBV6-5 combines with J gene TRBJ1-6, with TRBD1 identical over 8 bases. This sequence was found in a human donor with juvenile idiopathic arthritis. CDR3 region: CASRGGGTGSPLHF. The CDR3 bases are TGTGCCAGCAGGGGGGGAGGGACAGGATCACCCCTCCACTTT.